The 2 T cell receptor beta chains listed next were all sequenced from one sample in a study of control samples from healthy donors and cancer patients. Libraries were prepared by immunoSEQ multiplex PCR; TCRdb keeps only in-frame clonotypes and omits some of them. The sample records approximately 52,000 clones, nearly 90% being singletons. Sequenced: blood. The receptors were sampled from a man aged 50 or older in good health.

This clone has only one observation. The rearrangement uses TRBV19 and TRBJ1-4; D is unclear. V was clipped by 5 bases and J by 7 bases, with 11 bases between them. This CDR3 spans 13 amino acids. Germline CDR1 and CDR2: LNHDA and SQIVND (reference sequence). The CDR3 sequence is CASSVVWGEKLFF. In nucleotides, the CDR3 is TGTGCCAGTAGTGTGGTTTGGGGTGAAAAACTGTTTTTT.

This rearrangement joins TRBV29-1 to TRBJ2-5, with a weak D call TRBD2 (6 bases). Looked up from germline, CDR1 is SQVTM and CDR2 is ANQGSEA. This CDR3 contains 14 residues. Trimming pared 0 bases from V and 4 bases from J, leaving 12 bases between. The CDR3, as DNA: TGCAGCGTTGAAGAGGGACTGGGGATAGAGACCCAGTACTTC. Translating it yields CSVEEGLGIETQYF.